This T cell receptor beta chain was captured by sequencing in a study of T cell responses to AZD1222 COVID-19 vaccine listed by TCRdb under 2021. A note on the overall study: Because spike-specific TCR depth and breadth did not differ between the two schedules, AZD1222 recipients who got a second dose at roughly 4 weeks were pooled with those who got a second dose at roughly 12 weeks. TCR sequencing was performed for over 230 trial participants, of whom 200 to 210 were given two doses of AZD1222 and some 25 were given two doses of MenACWY control vaccine. Trial participants were enrolled by age into subgroups of 18-55, 56-69 and 70-plus years, and approximately 150, 30 and 60 TCR-sequenced participants, respectively, were included in these subgroups. The investigation overall reported the following: After two AZD1222 doses, both the breadth and the depth of spike-specific TCRs were significantly higher than at day 0 and than in MenACWY recipients. Conclusions about previously exposed vaccinees were limited because only six AZD1222 recipients were SARS-CoV-2 seropositive at baseline. In the small 56-69-year group, the increase in depth fell short of significance, most likely because of low power. CD4 TCRs associated with the vaccine covered the entire spike protein, and the dominant responses were in regions 160-218 and 743-854. Participants were mostly white British, with more females than males. The authors suggested clonal diversity may have been underestimated. Reportedly, close to half of the unique spike-specific TCRs recognized epitopes lying outside the regions that are mutated in the B.1.351 and B.1.1.7 variants. No day 14 peak-response samples were available, so repertoires were characterized only after the peak T cell response.

The time point label of this sample denotes: baseline before first vaccination. Samples from vaccinated people were obtained from the UK trials COV001 and COV002, which included a single-blind randomized controlled phase 2/3 trial of AZD1222 (ChAdOx1 nCoV-19) in healthy adults. For TCRbeta chain sequencing, PBMC samples from trial participants were taken at day 0 and at day 28 after the second dose. The CDR3 regions of human TCRbeta chains were analyzed by immunosequencing. Concerning the study's data processing: Repertoire TCRs were checked for matches against a reference library of SARS-CoV-2-specific TCRs that had been generated using the MIRA antigen-specificity platform. Breadth was defined as the fraction of unique TCRs that were SARS-CoV-2-associated, and depth was defined as the fraction of total T cells that were SARS-CoV-2-associated. Each spike-specific TCR was assigned to its reactive spike region and to a CD4 or CD8 class using the MIRA data. Log10-transformed breadth and depth values were compared by one-way ANOVA with Sidak's multiple comparisons tests. TCRdb carries this immuneACCESS record with in-frame sequences only. Its versions omit some clonotypes, under half of them owing to an unresolved V gene in the studies checked, with the rest unexplained. The V and J calls and the clone size are those of that table, but D and trimming were determined from the DNA. The sample profile shows some 110,000 clones; around 76% of them were found once. Clones ranked in the top ten supply 5% of the sample.

The germline V gene (reference sequence) provides CDR1 LGHDT and CDR2 YNNKEL. Spanning cysteine to phenylalanine, the CDR3 consists of 17 amino acids. The read is trimmed to its CDR3 DNA, 51 bases read in frame from base 1. Here V drops 4 bases and J drops 4 bases, and the junction holds 12 bases not matched to any gene. For this clone: Its specific antigen is unknown. No much larger clone exists at a distance of one base, and base qualities are not known.

The chain is encoded by TRBV3-1 (or the pseudogene TRBV3-2) joined to TRBJ2-7; 11 central nucleotides agree with TRBD2. The source was peripheral blood, collected on day 0 of AZD1222 vaccination. The receptor was derived from an adult in good health. The DNA sequence is given as TGTGCCAGCAGCCTTCTCAAACTAGCGGGGGTCCCGTACGAGCAGTACTTC. Translated, this is CASSLLKLAGVPYEQYF.